Below are 14 T cell receptor beta chains sequenced from a single sample in a study of T cells after yellow fever vaccination. TCRdb ran MiXCR on the 5' RACE reads and lists one entry per CDR3 protein. The data contain some 250,000 distinct CDR3 sequences, about 3.5% of them singletons. This sample comprised PBMCs, obtained 15 days after the yellow fever booster vaccination. These receptor sequences come from a man aged 18 to 29 who received the YFV17D yellow fever vaccine.

In its sample, this clonotype was seen many times. The chain uses TRBV6-4 and TRBJ2-2, with D perhaps being TRBD1 or TRBD2 (6 bases each). CDR1 and CDR2 from the germline V gene are MRHNA and SNTAGT. The CDR3 loop spans 15 amino acids. Trimming cost V 3 bases and J 2 bases, with 10 bases left between them. The CDR3 sequence: CASSEGGQNTGELFF. In DNA form, the CDR3 reads TGTGCCAGCAGTGAGGGGGGACAAAACACCGGGGAGCTGTTTTTT.

The rearrangement uses TRBV19 and TRBJ2-1, with D perhaps TRBD2 (6 bases). V shed 4 bases and J shed 2 bases, with 9 bases lying between them. The V gene's germline CDR1 is LNHDA and CDR2 SQIVND (reference sequence). The CDR3 is made up of 14 amino acids. The chain's CDR3 is CASSSGDTYNEQFF. The CDR3 nucleotides are TGTGCCAGTAGTAGCGGGGATACCTACAATGAGCAGTTCTTC.

This clonotype has a count of ten or more. The chain recombines TRBV11-2 with TRBJ2-2, with D perhaps matching TRBD2 (5 bases). V lost 1 base and J lost 11, with 11 bases in between. The CDR3 spans 13 residues. Germline V gene lookup returns CDR1 SGHAT and CDR2 FQNNGV. The CDR3 spells CASSLGGSAELFF. DNA for the CDR3: TGTGCCAGCAGCTTAGGAGGGTCCGCCGAGCTGTTTTTT.

This clonotype was observed many times. The chain links TRBV12-3 or TRBV12-4 to TRBJ1-6; a weak D match, TRBD1 (5 bases). The CDR3 contains 15 residues. V lost 7 bases to trimming and J lost 7 bases, with 17 bases between them. For the CDR3, the DNA is TGTGCCAGCACATTGCGGGGGTCATGGAATTCACCCCTCCACTTT. This encodes CASTLRGSWNSPLHF.

This clonotype was picked up many times. The V and J genes are TRBV11-2 and TRBJ2-7; D perhaps matches TRBD1 (6 bases). CDR1 is SGHAT, CDR2 FQNNGV, per germline. The CDR3 runs 14 residues. Trimming cost V 5 bases and J 3 bases, with 14 bases left between them. The CDR3 sequence: CASSTPRQDYEQYV. The CDR3 DNA is TGTGCCAGCAGCACACCCAGACAGGACTACGAGCAGTACGTC.

This clonotype came up many times. V and J are TRBV10-3 and TRBJ2-3; TRBD2 matches 7 bases. V dropped 10 bases and J dropped 7; count of bases not matched to a gene: 11. The CDR3 runs 13 residues. Germline V gene data show CDR1 as ENHRY and CDR2 as SYGVKD. The CDR3 nucleotides read TGTGCCACCGAGGGCGGGGGTTCTTATACGCAGTATTTT. Translating it yields CATEGGGSYTQYF.

This clonotype was recorded many times. The chain recombines TRBV14 with TRBJ1-3; TRBD1 agrees at 9 bases. Unmatched junction bases numbered 2, after V lost 5 bases and J lost 0 bases. The CDR3 loop spans 15 amino acids. The germline V gene has CDR1 SGHDN and CDR2 FVKESK. The CDR3 sequence: CASSKQGASGNTIYF. The CDR3 DNA follows: TGTGCCAGCAGCAAACAGGGGGCCTCTGGAAACACCATATATTTT.

Many counts were recorded for this clonotype. The CDR3 coding sequence is TGCGCCAGCAGCCCCAGGGACGTGACAGATACGCAGTATTTT. It codes for CASSPRDVTDTQYF. V usage is TRBV5-1 and J usage is TRBJ2-3; perhaps D is TRBD1 or TRBD2 (5 bases each). Germline V CDR1 and CDR2: SGHRS, YFSETQ. V lost 4 bases and J 3 bases, leaving 12 bases between the germline ends. CDR3 length: 14 amino acids.

This clonotype was detected many times. This chain links TRBV6-4 with TRBJ1-1, with D unresolved. Trimming took off 2 bases at V and 4 bases at J, with 11 bases between the two ends. CDR1 MRHNA and CDR2 SNTAGT come from the germline V gene. The CDR3 runs 14 residues. In DNA, the CDR3 is TGTGCCAGCAGTGACGGGAAGGAAGGCACTGAAGCTTTCTTT. Protein: CASSDGKEGTEAFF.

The sample holds many counts of this clonotype. The rearrangement joins TRBV4-1 to TRBJ1-2; tentative D call: TRBD1 (5 bases). The CDR3 contains 15 residues. Germline V lookup: CDR1 MGHRA, CDR2 YSYEKL. Between the trimmed V and J ends, which lost 1 base and 4 bases, there was a span of 13 bases. The DNA for the CDR3 is TGCGCCAGCAGCCAAGGGCAGGGAACCCCCTATGGCTACACCTTC. This sequence encodes CASSQGQGTPYGYTF.

This clonotype occurred many times. The chain joins TRBV4-1 to TRBJ2-7, with 8 bases aligning to TRBD2. The J segment lost 7 bases and the V segment lost 4 bases, leaving 9 bases of the junction unmatched. CDR1 and CDR2 from the germline V gene are MGHRA and YSYEKL. This CDR3 comprises 14 residues. The CDR3 bases are TGCGCCAGCAGCCTCGGGGGGGGCCCTTGGGAGCAGTACTTC. It encodes CASSLGGGPWEQYF.

The table lists this clonotype with many counts. The chain carries TRBV4-1 and TRBJ1-1; 9 bases map to TRBD1. Germline lookup yields CDR1 MGHRA and CDR2 YSYEKL. There are 17 residues in the CDR3. The V segment lost 0 bases and the J segment 5 bases; nucleotides outside the gene matches: 10. This chain's CDR3 is CASSQDRDRDVRTEAFF. The CDR3 nucleotides read TGCGCCAGCAGCCAAGATCGGGACAGGGATGTAAGGACTGAAGCTTTCTTT.

The sample holds many counts of this clonotype. This chain links TRBV7-9 with TRBJ1-4; 9 bases align to TRBD1. Per germline, CDR1 SEHNR and CDR2 FQNEAQ (reference sequence). V dropped 5 bases and J dropped 8; count of bases not matched to a gene: 12. This CDR3 comprises 16 residues. The CDR3, as DNA: TGTGCCAGCAGCCCACCCCGGGACAGGGTACACGAAAAACTGTTTTTT. This sequence encodes CASSPPRDRVHEKLFF.

This clonotype came up many times. This rearrangement joins TRBV10-3 to TRBJ2-3, with 7 bases identical to TRBD1. V was clipped by 6 bases and J by 10 bases; unmatched bases: 10. Germline V gene data show CDR1 as ENHRY and CDR2 as SYGVKD. This CDR3 is 13 amino acids long. DNA for the CDR3: TGTGCCATCAGAAAGGGACAGCCGGAAGCGCAGTATTTT. Translated, it gives CAIRKGQPEAQYF.